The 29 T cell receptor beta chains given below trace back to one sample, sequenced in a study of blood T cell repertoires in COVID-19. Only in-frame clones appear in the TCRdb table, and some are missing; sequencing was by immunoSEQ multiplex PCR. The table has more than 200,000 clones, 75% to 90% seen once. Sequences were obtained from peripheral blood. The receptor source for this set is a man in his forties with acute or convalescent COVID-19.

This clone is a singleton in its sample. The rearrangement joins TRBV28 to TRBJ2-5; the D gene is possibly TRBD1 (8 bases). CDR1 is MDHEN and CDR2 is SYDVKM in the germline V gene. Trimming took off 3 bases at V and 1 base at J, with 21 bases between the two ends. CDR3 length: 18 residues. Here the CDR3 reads CASSFMRGTGTIQETQYF. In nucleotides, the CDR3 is TGTGCCAGCAGTTTCATGCGGGGGACAGGAACAATCCAAGAGACCCAGTACTTC.

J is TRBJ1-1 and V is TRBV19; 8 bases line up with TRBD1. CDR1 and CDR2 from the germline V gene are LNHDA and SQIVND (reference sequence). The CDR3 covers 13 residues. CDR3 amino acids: CFPRTGRDTEAFF. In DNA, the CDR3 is TGTTTCCCCCGGACAGGGAGGGACACTGAAGCTTTCTTT.

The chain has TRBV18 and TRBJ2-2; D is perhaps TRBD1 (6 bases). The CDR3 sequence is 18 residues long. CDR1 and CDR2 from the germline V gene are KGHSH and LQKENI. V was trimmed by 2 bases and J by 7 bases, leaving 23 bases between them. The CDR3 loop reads CASSPGKQGLGENGELFF. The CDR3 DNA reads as TGTGCCAGCTCACCAGGGAAACAGGGCCTCGGAGAGAACGGGGAGCTGTTTTTT.

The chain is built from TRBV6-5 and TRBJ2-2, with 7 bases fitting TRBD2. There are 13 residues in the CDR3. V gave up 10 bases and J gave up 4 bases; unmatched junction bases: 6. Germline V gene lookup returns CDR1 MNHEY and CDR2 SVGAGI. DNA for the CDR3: TGTGCCACCTGGGGGGGTCCCACCGGGGAGCTGTTTTTT. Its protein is CATWGGPTGELFF.

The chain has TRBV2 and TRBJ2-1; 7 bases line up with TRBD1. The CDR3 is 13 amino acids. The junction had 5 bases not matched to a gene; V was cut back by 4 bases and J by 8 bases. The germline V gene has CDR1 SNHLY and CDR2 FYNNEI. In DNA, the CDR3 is TGTGCCAGCAGTGGACAGGGTAGGCATGAGCAGTTCTTC. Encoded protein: CASSGQGRHEQFF.

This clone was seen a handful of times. This chain's CDR3 is CASSQEGANSYEQYF. In DNA, the CDR3 is TGCGCCAGCAGCCAAGAGGGGGCTAATTCCTACGAGCAGTACTTC. The V call is TRBV4-1, the J call TRBJ2-7; D may be TRBD1 (6 bases). V lost 0 bases and J 1 base, leaving 10 bases between the germline ends. Looked up from germline, CDR1 is MGHRA and CDR2 is YSYEKL. CDR3 length: 15 residues.

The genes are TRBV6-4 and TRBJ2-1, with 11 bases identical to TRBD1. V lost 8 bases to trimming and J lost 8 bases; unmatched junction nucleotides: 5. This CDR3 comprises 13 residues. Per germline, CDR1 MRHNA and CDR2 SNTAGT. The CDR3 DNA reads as TGTGCCAGCTCGGGACAGGGGGGGGATGAGCAGTTCTTC. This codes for CASSGQGGDEQFF.

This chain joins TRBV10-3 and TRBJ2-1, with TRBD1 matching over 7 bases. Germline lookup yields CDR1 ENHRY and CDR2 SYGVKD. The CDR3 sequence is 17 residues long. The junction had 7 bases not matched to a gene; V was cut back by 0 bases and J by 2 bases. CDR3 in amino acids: CAISESLGQVPYNEQFF. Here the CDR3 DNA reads TGTGCCATCAGTGAGTCTTTAGGACAGGTTCCCTACAATGAGCAGTTCTTC.

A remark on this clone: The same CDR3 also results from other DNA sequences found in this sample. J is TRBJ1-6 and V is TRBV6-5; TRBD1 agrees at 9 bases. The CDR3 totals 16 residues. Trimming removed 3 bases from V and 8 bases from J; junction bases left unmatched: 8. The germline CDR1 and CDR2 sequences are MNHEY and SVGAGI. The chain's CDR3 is CASSYSRTGGDSPLHF. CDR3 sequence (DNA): TGTGCCAGCAGTTATTCTAGAACAGGGGGCGATTCACCCCTCCACTTT.

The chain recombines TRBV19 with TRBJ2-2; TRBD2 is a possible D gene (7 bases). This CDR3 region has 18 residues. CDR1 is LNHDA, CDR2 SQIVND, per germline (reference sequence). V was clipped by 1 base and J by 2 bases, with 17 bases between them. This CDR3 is CASSIVGEGHLNTGELFF. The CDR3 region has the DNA TGTGCCAGTAGTATAGTAGGGGAGGGACATCTAAACACCGGGGAGCTGTTTTTT. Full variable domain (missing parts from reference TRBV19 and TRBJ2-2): DGGITQSPKYLFRKEGQNVTLSCEQNLNHDAMYWYRQDPGQGLRLIYYSQIVNDFQKGDIAEGYSVSREKKESFPLTVTSAQKNPTAFYLCASSIVGEGHLNTGELFFGEGSRLTVL.

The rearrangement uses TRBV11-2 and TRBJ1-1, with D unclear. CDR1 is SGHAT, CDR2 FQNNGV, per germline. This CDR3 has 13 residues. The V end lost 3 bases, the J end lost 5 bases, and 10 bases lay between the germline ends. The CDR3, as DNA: TGTGCCAGCAGCTTTGGGGAGACGACTGAAGCTTTCTTT. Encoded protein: CASSFGETTEAFF. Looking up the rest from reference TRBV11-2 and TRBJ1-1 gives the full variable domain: EAGVAQSPRYKIIEKRQSVAFWCNPISGHATLYWYQQILGQGPKLLIQFQNNGVVDDSQLPKDRFSAERLKGVDSTLKIQPAKLEDSAVYLCASSFGETTEAFFGQGTRLTVV.

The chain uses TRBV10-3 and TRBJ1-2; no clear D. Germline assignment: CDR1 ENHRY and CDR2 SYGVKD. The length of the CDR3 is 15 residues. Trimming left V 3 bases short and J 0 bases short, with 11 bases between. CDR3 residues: CAISDTSGANYGYTF. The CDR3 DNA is TGTGCCATCAGTGACACCTCGGGAGCTAACTATGGCTACACCTTC.

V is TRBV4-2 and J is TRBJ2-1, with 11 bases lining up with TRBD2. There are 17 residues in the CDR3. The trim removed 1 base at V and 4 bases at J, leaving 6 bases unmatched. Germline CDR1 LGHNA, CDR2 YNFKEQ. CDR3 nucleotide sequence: TGTGCCAGCAGCCAAGCAACCGGGACTAGCGGTTACAATGAGCAGTTCTTC. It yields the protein CASSQATGTSGYNEQFF.

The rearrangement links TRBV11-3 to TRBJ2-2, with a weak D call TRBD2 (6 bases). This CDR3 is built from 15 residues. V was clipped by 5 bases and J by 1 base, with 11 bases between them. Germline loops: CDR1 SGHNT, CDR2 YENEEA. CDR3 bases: TGTGCCAGCAGCATTAGCGGATTGAACACCGGGGAGCTGTTTTTT. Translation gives CASSISGLNTGELFF.

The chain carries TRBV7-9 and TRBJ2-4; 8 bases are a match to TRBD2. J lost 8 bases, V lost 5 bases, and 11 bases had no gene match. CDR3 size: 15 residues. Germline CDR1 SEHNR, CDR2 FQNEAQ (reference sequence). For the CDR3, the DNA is TGTGCCAGCAGCCCGGGGGGACTAGGTGTACACATTCAGTACTTC. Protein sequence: CASSPGGLGVHIQYF. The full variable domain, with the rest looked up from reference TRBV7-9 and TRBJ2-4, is DTGVSQNPRHKITKRGQNVTFRCDPISEHNRLYWYRQTLGQGPEFLTYFQNEAQLEKSRLLSDRFSAERPKGSFSTLEIQRTEQGDSAMYLCASSPGGLGVHIQYFGAGTRLSVL.

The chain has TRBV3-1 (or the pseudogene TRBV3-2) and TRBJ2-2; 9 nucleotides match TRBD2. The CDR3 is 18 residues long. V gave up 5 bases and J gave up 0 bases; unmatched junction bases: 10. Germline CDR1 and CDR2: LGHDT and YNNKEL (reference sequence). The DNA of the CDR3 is TGTGCCAGCAGCTCCCGGGGTAGCGGGGGAACGAACACCGGGGAGCTGTTTTTT. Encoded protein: CASSSRGSGGTNTGELFF.

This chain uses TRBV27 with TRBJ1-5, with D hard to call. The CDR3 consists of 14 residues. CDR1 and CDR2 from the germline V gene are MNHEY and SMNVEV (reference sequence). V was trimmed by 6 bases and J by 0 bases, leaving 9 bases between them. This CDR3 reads CASSRGDSNQPQHF. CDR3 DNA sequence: TGTGCCAGCAGCCGCGGGGATAGCAATCAGCCCCAGCATTTT.

The CDR3 coding sequence is TGTGCCAGCAGCTTACCCCGGCAGCCCCAGCATTTT. Protein sequence: CASSLPRQPQHF. The rearrangement uses TRBV7-2 and TRBJ1-5; D remains unclear. The CDR3 is made up of 12 amino acids. Germline V gene sequence: CDR1 SGHTA, CDR2 FQGNSA. V was clipped by 2 bases and J by 7 bases, with 6 bases between them.

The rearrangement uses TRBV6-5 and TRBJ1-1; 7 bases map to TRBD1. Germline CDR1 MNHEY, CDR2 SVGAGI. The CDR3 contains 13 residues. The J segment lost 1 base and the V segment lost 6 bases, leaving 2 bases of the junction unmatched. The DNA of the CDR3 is TGTGCCAGCAGAAGGACAGGGAACACTGAAGCTTTCTTT. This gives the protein CASRRTGNTEAFF.

The CDR3 sequence: CASSHGTENQPQHF. The CDR3 DNA follows: TGTGCCAGCAGCCACGGGACAGAAAATCAGCCCCAGCATTTT. The V call is TRBV7-9, the J call TRBJ1-5; 7 bases fit TRBD1. Germline V gives CDR1 SEHNR, CDR2 FQNEAQ (reference sequence). The CDR3 is 14 amino acids. With V trimmed by 5 bases and J by 4 bases, 5 bases remained unmatched.

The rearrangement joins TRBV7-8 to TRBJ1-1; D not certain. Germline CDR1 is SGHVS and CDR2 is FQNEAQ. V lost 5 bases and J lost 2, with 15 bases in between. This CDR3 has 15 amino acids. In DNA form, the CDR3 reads TGTGCCAGCAGCCCCCCGGGATCGGTAAACACTGAAGCTTTCTTT. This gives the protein CASSPPGSVNTEAFF.

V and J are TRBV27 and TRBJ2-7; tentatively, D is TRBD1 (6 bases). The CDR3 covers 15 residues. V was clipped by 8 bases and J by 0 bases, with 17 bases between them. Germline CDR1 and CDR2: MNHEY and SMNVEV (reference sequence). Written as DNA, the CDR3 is TGTGCCAGCCATAAGACAGGCCCGACCTCCTACGAGCAGTACTTC. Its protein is CASHKTGPTSYEQYF.

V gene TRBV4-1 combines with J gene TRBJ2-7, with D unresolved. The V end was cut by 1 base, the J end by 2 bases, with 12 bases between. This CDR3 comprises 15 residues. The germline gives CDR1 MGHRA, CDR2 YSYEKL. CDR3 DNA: TGCGCCAGCAGCCAAGGGCCAGGCGCACCCTACGAGCAGTACTTC. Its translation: CASSQGPGAPYEQYF.

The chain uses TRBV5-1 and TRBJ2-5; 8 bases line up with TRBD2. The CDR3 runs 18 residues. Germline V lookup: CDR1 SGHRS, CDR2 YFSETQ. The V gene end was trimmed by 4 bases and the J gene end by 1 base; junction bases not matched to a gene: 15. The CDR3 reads CASSPGTLSSGVQETQYF. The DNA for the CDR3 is TGCGCCAGCAGCCCGGGGACCTTGAGTAGCGGGGTCCAAGAGACCCAGTACTTC.

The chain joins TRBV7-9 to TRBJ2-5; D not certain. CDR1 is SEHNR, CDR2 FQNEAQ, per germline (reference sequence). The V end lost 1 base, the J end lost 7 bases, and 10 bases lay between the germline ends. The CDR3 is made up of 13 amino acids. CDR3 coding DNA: TGTGCCAGCAGCTTAGGGGTTTTAGCGACCCAGTACTTC. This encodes CASSLGVLATQYF.

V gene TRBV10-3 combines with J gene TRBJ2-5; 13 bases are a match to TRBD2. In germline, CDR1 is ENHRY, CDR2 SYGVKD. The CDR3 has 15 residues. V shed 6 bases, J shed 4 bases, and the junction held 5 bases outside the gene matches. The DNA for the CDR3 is TGTGCCATCAGCCTGGGACTAGCGGGAAGAGAGACCCAGTACTTC. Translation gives CAISLGLAGRETQYF.

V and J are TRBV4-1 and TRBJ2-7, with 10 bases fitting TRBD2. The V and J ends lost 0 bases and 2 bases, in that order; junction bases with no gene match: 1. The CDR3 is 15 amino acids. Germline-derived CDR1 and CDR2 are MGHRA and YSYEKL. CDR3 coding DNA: TGCGCCAGCAGCCAAGATCTAGCGGGAGCCTACGAGCAGTACTTC. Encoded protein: CASSQDLAGAYEQYF.

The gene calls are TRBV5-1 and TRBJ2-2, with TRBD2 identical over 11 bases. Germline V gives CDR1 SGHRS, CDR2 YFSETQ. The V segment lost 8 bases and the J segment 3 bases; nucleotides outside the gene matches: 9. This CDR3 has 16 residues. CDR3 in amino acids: CASLIAGGRDTGELFF. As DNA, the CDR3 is TGCGCCAGTCTTATAGCGGGGGGGCGAGACACCGGGGAGCTGTTTTTT.

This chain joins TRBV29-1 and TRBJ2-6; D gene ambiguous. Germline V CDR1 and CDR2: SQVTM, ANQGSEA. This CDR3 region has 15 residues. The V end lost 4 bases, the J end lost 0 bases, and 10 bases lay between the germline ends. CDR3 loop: CSVVFAYSGANVLTF. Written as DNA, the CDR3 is TGCAGCGTTGTATTCGCCTACTCTGGGGCCAACGTCCTGACTTTC.